This T cell receptor beta chain was documented in a study of radiation and T cells in renal cell carcinoma. Study conclusions and caveats: Tumor samples were small regions of around 1 g.

Treatment here: treatment-naive control, cytoreductive nephrectomy. The data were produced by immunoSEQ multiplex PCR, yet TCRdb's version contains in-frame clones alone and is incomplete. The data hold 15,000 to 17,000 clones, with around 60% observed a single time. The CDR3 is 18 amino acids. Germline-derived CDR1 and CDR2 are MGHRA and YSYEKL. The V gene lost 3 bases and the J gene lost 0 bases, with 19 bases spanning the gap. In this sample, this clone turned up a few times. What it recognizes is unknown. The sequence was collected from a man in his fifties or sixties with renal cell carcinoma. The chain employs TRBV4-1 and TRBJ2-3, with D maybe TRBD1 (6 bases). The source material was tumor tissue, sampled from a patient whose treatment was nephrectomy without radiotherapy. This CDR3 is CASSQVFQGPTSTDTQYF. CDR3 coding DNA: TGCGCCAGCAGCCAGGTTTTCCAGGGGCCTACTAGCACAGATACGCAGTATTTT.